This T cell receptor beta chain stems from a study of T cell changes during pregnancy in multiple sclerosis. This CDR3 spans 12 amino acids. Trimming stripped 7 bases from V and 5 bases from J, with 8 bases between. Germline CDR1 is SEHNR and CDR2 is FQNEAQ (reference sequence). Only in-frame clones appear in the TCRdb table, and some are missing; sequencing was by immunoSEQ multiplex PCR. Of just under 45,000 clones detected, about nine tenths appear once; the ten largest clones hold more than 0.6%. The receptor's source is a female donor with multiple sclerosis, enrolled in a pregnancy study. The starting material was CD4+ T cells from peripheral blood mononuclear cells, obtained in the first trimester of pregnancy. This chain uses TRBV7-9 with TRBJ2-2; tentative D call: TRBD2 (6 bases). CDR3 in amino acids: CASIGGTGELFF. CDR3 coding DNA: TGTGCCAGCATCGGAGGGACCGGGGAGCTGTTTTTT.